The TCR beta chain described here comes from a study of beta chain features in type 1 diabetes. Reverse transcribing all isolated RNA meant expressed TCRB transcripts were sequenced. Read counts averaged about 3.57 million for samples of naive, central memory and regulatory T cells. TCRdb's copy holds only in-frame clones and misses some; the assay was immunoSEQ multiplex PCR. This table holds around 280,000 clones, roughly 15% found once. This clone was counted once. Its antigen is not known. Study-wide results and caveats: TCRB CDR3s from Type 1 diabetes patients were moderately but significantly shorter in all four CD4+ subsets.

The sequencing sample was made of naive CD4+ T cells from blood. This TCR was sampled from a man younger than 35 with type 1 diabetes.

The CDR3 spells CASSLGGSTGNEQFF. The CDR3 bases are TGCGCCAGCAGCTTGGGTGGGAGTACCGGCAATGAGCAGTTCTTC. V and J are TRBV5-1 and TRBJ2-1, with TRBD2 as a possible D gene (5 bases). Per germline, CDR1 SGHRS and CDR2 YFSETQ. The CDR3 sequence is 15 residues long. Trimming stripped 0 bases from V and 6 bases from J, with 13 bases between.